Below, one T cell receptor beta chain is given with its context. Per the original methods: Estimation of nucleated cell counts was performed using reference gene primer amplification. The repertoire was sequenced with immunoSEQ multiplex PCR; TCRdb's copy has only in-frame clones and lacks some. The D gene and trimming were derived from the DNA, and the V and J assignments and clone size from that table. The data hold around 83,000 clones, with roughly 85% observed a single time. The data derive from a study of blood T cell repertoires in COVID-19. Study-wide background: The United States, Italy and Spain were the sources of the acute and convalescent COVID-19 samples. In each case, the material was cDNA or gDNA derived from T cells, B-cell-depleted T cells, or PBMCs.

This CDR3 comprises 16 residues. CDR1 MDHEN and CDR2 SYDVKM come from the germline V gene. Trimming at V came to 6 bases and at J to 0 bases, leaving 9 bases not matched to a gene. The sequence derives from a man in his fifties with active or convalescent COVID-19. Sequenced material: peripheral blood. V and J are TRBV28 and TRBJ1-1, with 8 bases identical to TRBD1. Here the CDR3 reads CASRSGDRGLNTEAFF. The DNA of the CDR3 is TGTGCCAGCAGATCCGGAGACAGGGGATTGAACACTGAAGCTTTCTTT.